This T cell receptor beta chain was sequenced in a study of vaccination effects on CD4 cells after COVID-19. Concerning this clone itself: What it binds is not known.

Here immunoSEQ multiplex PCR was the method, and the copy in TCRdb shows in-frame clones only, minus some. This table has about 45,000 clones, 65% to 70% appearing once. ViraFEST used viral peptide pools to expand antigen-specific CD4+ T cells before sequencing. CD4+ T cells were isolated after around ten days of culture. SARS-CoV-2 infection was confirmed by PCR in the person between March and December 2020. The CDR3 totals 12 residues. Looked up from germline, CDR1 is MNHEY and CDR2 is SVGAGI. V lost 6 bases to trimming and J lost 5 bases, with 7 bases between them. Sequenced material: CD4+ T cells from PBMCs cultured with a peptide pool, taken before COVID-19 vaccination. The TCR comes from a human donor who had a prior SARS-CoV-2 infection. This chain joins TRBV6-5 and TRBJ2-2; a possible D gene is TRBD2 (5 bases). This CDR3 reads CASRLGTGELFF. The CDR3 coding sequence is TGTGCCAGCAGACTAGGGACCGGGGAGCTGTTTTTT.